One and the same sample provided the 12 T cell receptor beta chains below, sequenced in a study of T-cell memory formation after mild COVID-19. TCRdb re-called the 5' RACE reads with MiXCR, one entry per CDR3 protein. Among about 350,000 distinct CDR3 sequences listed, roughly an eighth were seen once. The source material was PBMCs or a T cell subset sorted from them (not recorded which). The receptors come from a man younger than 35 who had mild COVID-19 (a few samples of this study predate the infection). Cell type and time point are not known.

This clonotype is a singleton in its sample. The chain employs TRBV29-1 and TRBJ2-1; perhaps TRBD2 as D (5 bases). The CDR3 extends over 13 amino acids. V gave up 4 bases and J gave up 9 bases, with 16 bases separating them. Germline V gives CDR1 SQVTM, CDR2 ANQGSEA. The DNA for the CDR3 is TGCAGCGTTGGCATGTGGGAGTGGGGTGAGCAGTTCTTC. It is translated as CSVGMWEWGEQFF.

Only a few counts were recorded for this clonotype. The rearrangement uses TRBV6-4 and TRBJ2-3; 13 bases fit TRBD2. Germline CDR1 is MRHNA and CDR2 is SNTAGT. Unmatched junction bases numbered 3, after V lost 4 bases and J lost 2 bases. The CDR3 spans 16 residues. The CDR3 spells CASSGTSGGPTDTQYF. CDR3 sequence (DNA): TGTGCCAGCAGTGGGACTAGCGGGGGCCCCACAGATACGCAGTATTTT.

The V and J genes are TRBV7-7 and TRBJ2-1; D possibly matches TRBD1 or TRBD2 (5 bases each). Germline CDR1 SSHAT, CDR2 FNYEAQ (reference sequence). The V gene lost 3 bases and the J gene lost 5 bases, with 8 bases spanning the gap. There are 13 residues in the CDR3. CDR3 nucleotides: TGTGCCAGCAGCTTTATGGGGGACAATGAGCAGTTCTTC. The encoded protein is CASSFMGDNEQFF. The complete variable domain, with remaining parts taken from reference TRBV7-7 and TRBJ2-1, reads GAGVSQSPRYKVTKRGQDVTLRCDPISSHATLYWYQQALGQGPEFLTYFNYEAQPDKSGLPSDRFSAERPEGSISTLTIQRTEQRDSAMYRCASSFMGDNEQFFGPGTRLTVL.

This clonotype was seen repeatedly, ten times or more. The CDR3 spells CASSSNFQTQYF. For the CDR3, the DNA is TGCGCCAGCAGCTCAAACTTCCAGACCCAGTACTTC. The rearrangement links TRBV5-1 to TRBJ2-5; no clear D gene. Trimming pared 3 bases from V and 6 bases from J, leaving 9 bases between. The CDR3 covers 12 residues. Per the germline V gene, CDR1 is SGHRS and CDR2 is YFSETQ.

This clonotype was counted a few times. The CDR3 reads CASSYSTSGGIGELFF. The CDR3 DNA reads as TGTGCCAGCAGTTACTCGACTAGCGGGGGAATCGGGGAGCTGTTTTTT. This chain uses TRBV6-2 or TRBV6-3 with TRBJ2-2; TRBD2 matches 12 bases. V shed 0 bases and J 7 bases; nucleotides not matched to a gene: 3. CDR1 is MNHEY, CDR2 SVGEGT, per germline. CDR3 length: 16 amino acids.

This clonotype has more than one count but fewer than ten. This sequence joins TRBV5-1 and TRBJ2-5; D ambiguous. V lost 4 bases and J 0 bases, leaving 7 bases between the germline ends. The germline V gene encodes CDR1 SGHRS and CDR2 YFSETQ. The CDR3 length is 13 residues. CDR3 sequence (DNA): TGCGCCAGCAGCCCAAAGTACCAAGAGACCCAGTACTTC. Translation gives CASSPKYQETQYF.

This clonotype is a singleton in its sample. V and J are TRBV24-1 and TRBJ1-5; D may be TRBD1 (5 bases). Germline CDR1 and CDR2: KGHDR and SFDVKD. V lost 8 bases, J lost 11 bases, and 9 bases lay in between. CDR3 length: 10 amino acids. CDR3 nucleotides: TGTGCCACCATGGGGGTGGCCCAGCATTTT. It translates to CATMGVAQHF.

CDR3 nucleotides: TGTGCCCACGGGGCCCTCCGGGCCAATGAGCAGTTCTTC. It encodes CAHGALRANEQFF. The chain uses TRBV28 and TRBJ2-1, with D perhaps given as TRBD1 or TRBD2 (5 bases each). Germline assignment: CDR1 MDHEN and CDR2 SYDVKM. The CDR3 spans 13 residues. The V end was cut by 11 bases, the J end by 6 bases, with 17 bases between.

This clonotype was seen only a few times. The chain joins TRBV6-4 to TRBJ1-5, with D possibly TRBD1 on 5 matching bases. Germline values: CDR1 MRHNA, CDR2 SNTAGT. The CDR3 spans 14 residues. Trimming cost V 2 bases and J 3 bases, with 8 bases left between them. The CDR3 sequence is CASSDGGDNQPQHF. The CDR3 DNA is TGTGCCAGCAGTGACGGGGGAGACAATCAGCCCCAGCATTTT.

The chain couples TRBV7-3 to TRBJ1-1; D gene uncertain. The CDR3 runs to 13 residues. Trimming took 6 bases from V and 1 from J, leaving 9 bases between them. Germline-derived CDR1 and CDR2 are SGHTA and FQGTGA. CDR3 protein: CASRSRQNTEAFF. CDR3 coding DNA: TGTGCCAGCAGATCCCGACAGAACACTGAAGCTTTCTTT.

This clonotype was seen more than once but under ten times. V is TRBV7-9 and J is TRBJ1-2; D unresolved. Germline V CDR1 and CDR2: SEHNR, FQNEAQ (reference sequence). The CDR3 loop spans 13 amino acids. Trimming shortened V by 5 bases and J by 8 bases, and 15 bases separated the two germline ends. This CDR3 is CASSQTGFYGYTF. In nucleotides, the CDR3 is TGTGCCAGCAGCCAGACGGGGTTCTACGGCTACACCTTC.

This clonotype was detected ten times or more. The genes are TRBV5-1 and TRBJ2-1; 7 nucleotides align to TRBD2. CDR3 length: 15 residues. Germline loops: CDR1 SGHRS, CDR2 YFSETQ. J lost 5 bases, V lost 0 bases, and 5 bases had no gene match. CDR3 coding DNA: TGCGCCAGCAGCTTGGCCTGGGGGGGTAACAATGAGCAGTTCTTC. Translation: CASSLAWGGNNEQFF.